These 10 T cell receptor beta chains share one sample of origin, sequenced in a study of CD8+CD57+ T cells in acquired aplastic anemia. Both TCR beta VDJ combination and CDR3 sequence profiling were carried out. Genomic DNA was the template for this profiling. TCRdb passed the reads through MiXCR, listing each CDR3 protein once. The sample includes a few hundred thousand distinct CDR3 sequences, 65% to 80% of them seen just once. The specimen was sorted CD4+, CD8+, or CD8+CD57+ T cells (not recorded which) from PBMCs. These receptors originate from a human donor in good health, serving as a control.

Points on this clonotype: At one boundary the junction diverges from the germline segment, which might be a read error. The chain is built from TRBV7-8 and TRBJ2-7; no clear D gene. Germline V CDR1 and CDR2: SGHVS, FQNEAQ. This CDR3 spans 14 amino acids. For the CDR3, the DNA is TGTGCCAGCAGCATAGGGCAAACTTCCTACAAGGAGCAGTTC. Translated: CASSIGQTSYKEQF.

The J gene is TRBJ2-2, the V gene TRBV5-4; D gene ambiguous. CDR1 and CDR2 from the germline V gene are SGHNT and YYREEE (reference sequence). The V and J ends lost 2 bases and 9 bases respectively, with 8 bases between them. CDR3 length equals 12 residues. The DNA of the CDR3 is TGTGCCAGCAGCTTACATCTGAGGGAGCTGTTTTTT. Translation: CASSLHLRELFF.

This chain links TRBV15 with TRBJ2-2; D unresolved. Germline CDR1 reads LNHNV; CDR2 reads YYDKDF (reference sequence). The CDR3 contains 15 residues. Trimming removed 5 bases from V and 11 bases from J, with 21 bases in between. CDR3 bases: TGTGCCACCAGCCAGGAACTGAGCGTCTACAATGAGCTGTTTTTT. Residues: CATSQELSVYNELFF.

The rearrangement links TRBV15 to TRBJ2-5, with 7 bases that match TRBD2. Judging by the DNA end, TRBJ2-7 fits better; the J call may be wrong. Germline assignment: CDR1 LNHNV and CDR2 YYDKDF (reference sequence). The CDR3 is 15 amino acids. The CDR3 loop reads CATSRVPRGKYEQYF. The CDR3, as DNA: TGTGCCACCAGCAGAGTTCCGCGGGGGAAGTACGAGCAGTACTTC.

Of note for this clonotype: Its ends do not fully match the called genes, so a read error is possible. The chain couples TRBV5-5 to TRBJ2-7; 12 nucleotides line up with TRBD2. The CDR3 is 18 residues long. Germline assignment: CDR1 SGHKS and CDR2 YYEKEE (reference sequence). The CDR3 protein is CASTLAYASGGARYEQYF. The CDR3 region has the DNA TGCGCCAGCACCCTAGCGTATGCTAGCGGGGGGGCAAGGTACGAGCAGTACTTC.

The chain links TRBV20-1 to TRBJ2-2; D may be TRBD2 (6 bases). V was shortened by 3 bases and J by 7 bases, with 12 bases between the two germline ends. Germline V gene data show CDR1 as DFQATT and CDR2 as SNEGSKA (reference sequence). This CDR3 spans 13 amino acids. The DNA for the CDR3 is TGCAGTGCTAGGCGGGACTTAGGCGGGGAGCTGTTTTTT. Translated, it gives CSARRDLGGELFF.

Points on this clonotype: A junction end diverges from the germline sequence, so it may reflect a read error. This chain connects TRBV7-2 to TRBJ1-5; 8 bases are a match to TRBD1. Germline lookup yields CDR1 SGHTA and CDR2 FQGNSA. The CDR3 sequence is 17 residues long. The CDR3 reads CASSLVAGQGYNEPQHF. The CDR3 bases are TGCGCCAGCAGCTTAGTAGCTGGACAGGGATACAATGAGCCCCAGCATTTT.

This clonotype has a count of ten or more. The rearrangement joins TRBV14 to TRBJ2-5, with unresolved D. The ends were cut back, 1 base at V and 5 bases at J, with 5 bases in the middle. CDR3 size: 12 residues. Germline CDR1 SGHDN, CDR2 FVKESK. CDR3 nucleotide sequence: TGTGCCAGCAGCCAAGTGATTGAGACCCAGTACTTC. It is translated as CASSQVIETQYF.

This clonotype was observed a handful of times. J is TRBJ2-1 and V is TRBV28; a possible D gene is TRBD2 (6 bases). Per germline, CDR1 MDHEN and CDR2 SYDVKM. Deletions cut 6 bases from V and 2 bases from J, with 17 bases between. CDR3 length: 16 residues. CDR3 sequence reads: CASSQKASATYNEQFF. DNA for the CDR3: TGTGCCAGCAGCCAAAAGGCTAGCGCTACCTACAATGAGCAGTTCTTC. Drawing the rest from reference TRBV28 and TRBJ2-1, the complete variable domain is DVKVTQSSRYLVKRTGEKVFLECVQDMDHENMFWYRQDPGLGLRLIYFSYDVKMKEKGDIPEGYSVSREKKERFSLILESASTNQTSMYLCASSQKASATYNEQFFGPGTRLTVL.

This clonotype was found many times. The V call is TRBV6-1, the J call TRBJ1-1; D is ambiguous. The CDR3 contains 16 residues. Germline CDR1 and CDR2: MNHNS and SASEGT. The V end was cut by 1 base, the J end by 5 bases, with 17 bases between. The DNA for the CDR3 is TGTGCCAGCAGTGAAGAGTTGACCGGCTCTGGTACTGAAGCTTTCTTT. Amino acid sequence: CASSEELTGSGTEAFF.